This T cell receptor beta chain derives from a study of cytotoxic CD8 clonotypes in ibrutinib-treated CLL. Study-level background: Patient counts were approximately 12 relapsed/refractory, under 16 treatment-naive and about 18 IGHV unmutated. Specimens for response were gathered following a median 12 months of therapy, spanning 6 to 36.

Germline assignment: CDR1 MGHRA and CDR2 YSYEKL. The CDR3 is 16 amino acids. Trimming removed 1 base from V and 6 bases from J; junction bases left unmatched: 7. Study-wide points: At ibrutinib response, clonality increased, and at progression it declined back toward baseline.

Some clones are missing from TCRdb's copy, which holds only in-frame ones; the method was immunoSEQ multiplex PCR. The profile shows about 160,000 clones, approximately 84% of them singletons. This clone was seen ten or more times. Its specificity is not known. This TCR was sampled from a human donor with chronic lymphocytic leukemia. The rearrangement uses TRBV4-1 and TRBJ2-7, with 12 bases lining up with TRBD2. The source material was PBMCs, sampled after 24 months of ibrutinib treatment. In DNA, the CDR3 is TGCGCCAGCAGCCAAGGGCTAGCGGGAGGGCCGCCCGAGCAGTACTTC. It translates to CASSQGLAGGPPEQYF.